This entry features one T cell receptor (beta chain) sequence. TCRdb fed the 5' RACE reads into MiXCR, producing one record per CDR3 protein. The table has about 430,000 distinct CDR3 sequences, around 17% seen once; the top ten hold 20% to 25%. This record comes from a study of T-cell memory formation after mild COVID-19. The germline V gene encodes CDR1 MDHEN and CDR2 SYDVKM. Unmatched junction bases numbered 8, after V lost 8 bases and J lost 5 bases. The CDR3 is 14 residues long. The sequenced sample consisted of PBMCs or a T cell subset sorted from them (not recorded which). This chain links TRBV28 with TRBJ1-5, with 8 bases identical to TRBD1. This TCR was recovered from a man in his late teens or twenties who had mild COVID-19 (a few samples of this study predate the infection). Cell type and time point are not known. CDR3 nucleotides: TGTGCCAGCGAGGAACAGGGGGGTTATCAGCCCCAGCATTTT. Translation: CASEEQGGYQPQHF.